The 17 T cell receptor beta chains listed next were all sequenced from one sample in a study of identical twins. TCRdb redid the calling of the 5' RACE reads with MiXCR, one entry per CDR3 protein. Among hundreds of thousands of distinct CDR3 sequences listed, 21% were seen once. In addition, the sample was reused for a study of T cells expressing NK-cell markers.

The sample consisted of PBMCs. These TCRs come from a woman younger than 35 in good health.

The chain has TRBV9 and TRBJ1-2; D remains unclear. The CDR3 has 16 amino acids. CDR1 and CDR2 (germline): SGDLS, YYNGEE. V was clipped by 0 bases and J by 8 bases, with 20 bases between them. The chain's CDR3 is CASSVEQEGLSAGYTF. The CDR3 bases are TGTGCCAGCAGCGTAGAGCAGGAAGGCCTATCGGCGGGCTACACCTTC.

This clonotype has a handful of counts. The chain uses TRBV20-1 and TRBJ2-7, with D perhaps assigned TRBD1 or TRBD2 (5 bases each). The germline V gene encodes CDR1 DFQATT and CDR2 SNEGSKA (reference sequence). V was cut by 4 bases and J by 6 bases, with 19 bases left in between. This CDR3 is built from 14 residues. This chain's CDR3 is CSATPSGLVGEQYF. The CDR3 coding sequence is TGCAGTGCTACGCCCTCGGGGCTAGTTGGCGAGCAGTACTTC.

The rearrangement joins TRBV6-2 or TRBV6-3 to TRBJ2-7, with D hard to call. Per germline, CDR1 MNHEY and CDR2 SVGEGT. The CDR3 totals 12 residues. V was cut by 5 bases and J by 3 bases, with 8 bases left in between. The CDR3 loop reads CASSALFYEQYF. The CDR3 nucleotides are TGTGCCAGCAGTGCACTGTTCTACGAGCAGTACTTC.

The chain joins TRBV6-5 to TRBJ2-1, with a tentative D call TRBD2 (7 bases). The CDR3 has 17 amino acids. With 2 bases removed from V and 4 bases from J, the gap between germline ends came to 18 bases. Germline CDR1 and CDR2: MNHEY and SVGAGI. Here the CDR3 DNA reads TGTGCCAGCAGTTACAAGGTCCGGAGGGGGGGTTACAATGAGCAGTTCTTC. It yields the protein CASSYKVRRGGYNEQFF.

The chain carries TRBV7-3 and TRBJ2-2; 8 nucleotides line up with TRBD2. The CDR3 runs 18 residues. Germline V lookup: CDR1 SGHTA, CDR2 FQGTGA. J gave up 0 bases and V 5 bases, and 11 bases lay outside the gene matches. CDR3 residues: CASSPRRAGGTNTGELFF. CDR3 in DNA: TGTGCCAGCAGCCCCCGAAGGGCGGGGGGCACGAACACCGGGGAGCTGTTTTTT. The full variable domain, rest sourced from reference TRBV7-3 and TRBJ2-2, is GAGVSQTPSNKVTEKGKYVELRCDPISGHTALYWYRQSLGQGPEFLIYFQGTGAADDSGLPNDRFFAVRPEGSVSTLKIQRTERGDSAVYLCASSPRRAGGTNTGELFFGEGSRLTVL.

The chain has TRBV4-3 and TRBJ2-7; 7 bases align to TRBD2. This CDR3 contains 16 residues. V shed 0 bases, J shed 2 bases, and the junction held 7 bases outside the gene matches. Germline values: CDR1 LGHNA, CDR2 YSLEER. The CDR3 DNA reads TGCGCCAGCAGCCAAGATGGAGGCGGGAGAGCCTACGAGCAGTACTTC. Its protein is CASSQDGGGRAYEQYF.

Ten or more counts support this clonotype. The V gene is TRBV29-1, the J gene TRBJ2-5, with D perhaps being TRBD1 or TRBD2 (5 bases each). CDR3 size: 12 residues. Trimming removed 6 bases at V and 1 base at J, with 9 bases between. The V gene's germline CDR1 is SQVTM and CDR2 ANQGSEA. The CDR3 loop reads CSVRGPQETQYF. Here the CDR3 DNA reads TGCAGCGTCCGGGGCCCCCAAGAGACCCAGTACTTC.

This clonotype was picked up a small number of times. The V call is TRBV5-8, the J call TRBJ2-3, with 7 positions matching TRBD2. The length of the CDR3 is 15 residues. Germline V lookup: CDR1 SGHTS, CDR2 YDEGEE. V shed 3 bases and J 5 bases; nucleotides not matched to a gene: 9. The CDR3 is CASSSGSGGLDTQYF. The CDR3, as DNA: TGTGCCAGCAGCTCCGGATCGGGAGGACTAGATACGCAGTATTTT.

The chain has TRBV20-1 and TRBJ1-1; D is ambiguous. This CDR3 has 11 residues. Looked up from germline, CDR1 is DFQATT and CDR2 is SNEGSKA (reference sequence). V lost 0 bases and J 7 bases, leaving 6 bases between the germline ends. CDR3 sequence: CSARDYVEAFF. The CDR3 bases are TGCAGTGCTAGAGATTACGTTGAAGCTTTCTTT.

This chain uses TRBV6-5 with TRBJ2-2; D gene ambiguous. The V gene lost 7 bases and the J gene lost 7 bases, with 10 bases spanning the gap. Germline CDR1 MNHEY, CDR2 SVGAGI. The CDR3 has 12 residues. For the CDR3, the DNA is TGTGCCAGCACCAAGGCCCACGGGGAGCTGTTTTTT. This translates into CASTKAHGELFF.

This clonotype was picked up a small number of times. This chain uses TRBV20-1 with TRBJ2-7; 7 nucleotides align to TRBD2. The CDR3 runs to 16 residues. Losses at the gene ends were 0 bases for V and 0 bases for J; bases not matched to a gene: 8. Germline loops: CDR1 DFQATT, CDR2 SNEGSKA (reference sequence). CDR3 DNA: TGCAGTGCTAGAGACCCTAGCGGAAGGAGCTCCTACGAGCAGTACTTC. Translated, it gives CSARDPSGRSSYEQYF.

This clonotype was observed a handful of times. The rearrangement uses TRBV6-2 or TRBV6-3 and TRBJ2-3; D is tentatively TRBD1 or TRBD2 (6 bases each). Germline V gene data show CDR1 as MNHEY and CDR2 as SVGEGT. Trimming took 6 bases from V and 3 from J, leaving 13 bases between them. CDR3 length: 14 residues. The CDR3 region has the DNA TGTGCCAGCAGACCCGGGGGCCTTACAGATACGCAGTATTTT. The encoded protein is CASRPGGLTDTQYF.

The chain uses TRBV25-1 and TRBJ2-3; 10 bases are shared with TRBD1. The V and J ends lost 8 bases and 6 bases, in that order; junction bases with no gene match: 11. In germline, CDR1 is MGHDK, CDR2 SYGVNS. The CDR3 sequence is 15 residues long. The CDR3 protein is CASPGGQGMADTQYF. The CDR3 DNA reads as TGTGCCAGCCCTGGGGGACAGGGGATGGCGGATACGCAGTATTTT.

This clonotype was seen more than once but under ten times. This chain connects TRBV5-1 to TRBJ2-3, with D perhaps TRBD2 (5 bases). The CDR3 has 14 residues. Deletions cut 4 bases from V and 9 bases from J, with 18 bases between. Germline values: CDR1 SGHRS, CDR2 YFSETQ. This chain's CDR3 is CASSPRAEGRTQYF. Written as DNA, the CDR3 is TGCGCCAGCAGCCCCCGGGCCGAGGGTAGGACGCAGTATTTT.

This clonotype has just a few counts. The chain is built from TRBV10-3 and TRBJ2-3, with D possibly matching TRBD2 (5 bases). CDR1 is ENHRY and CDR2 is SYGVKD in the germline V gene. The CDR3 runs 12 residues. Trimming left V 9 bases short and J 3 bases short, with 10 bases between. This CDR3 reads CAIAVGTDTQYF. The CDR3 DNA is TGTGCCATAGCGGTAGGGACAGATACGCAGTATTTT.

CDR3 sequence: CASGPAGAGANVLTF. The CDR3 region has the DNA TGTGCCAGTGGGCCTGCAGGGGCTGGGGCCAACGTCCTGACTTTC. The chain carries TRBV9 and TRBJ2-6; weak D call: TRBD1 (6 bases). This CDR3 is built from 15 residues. Looked up from germline, CDR1 is SGDLS and CDR2 is YYNGEE. V was shortened by 8 bases and J by 2 bases, with 14 bases between the two germline ends.

V and J are TRBV5-1 and TRBJ2-5; 11 bases are shared with TRBD2. J lost 1 base, V lost 4 bases, and 9 bases had no gene match. From germline, CDR1 is SGHRS and CDR2 YFSETQ. The CDR3 covers 17 residues. The CDR3 bases are TGCGCCAGCAGCCAATACACCGGGACTAGCGGCCAAGAGACCCAGTACTTC. Protein: CASSQYTGTSGQETQYF.